A selection of T cell receptor beta chains follows, all from one sample in a study of vaccination effects on CD4 cells after COVID-19. Sequencing was performed with immunoSEQ multiplex PCR; in TCRdb, only in-frame clones are kept and a portion is missing. Among approximately 47,000 clones listed, roughly three quarters were seen once. The antigens of these receptors remain unknown. The input for sequencing was CD4+ T cells from PBMCs cultured without peptide, taken before COVID-19 vaccination. The receptors originated from a human donor who had a prior SARS-CoV-2 infection. Both conserved end residues are part of each CDR3. The size field is filled for only some rows; it gives once, few, many or a size class.

j_call: TRBJ2-7; clone_size: NA; v_call: TRBV27; cdr3_aa: CASSPGTAGSEQYF
j_call: TRBJ2-7; clone_size: NA; v_call: TRBV19; cdr3_aa: CASSVGLAYEQYF
j_call: TRBJ2-5; clone_size: NA; v_call: TRBV5-4; cdr3_aa: CASSFGQFQETQYF
j_call: TRBJ1-1; clone_size: NA; v_call: TRBV2; cdr3_aa: CASSPDRGNTEAFF
j_call: TRBJ2-3; clone_size: NA; v_call: TRBV2; cdr3_aa: CASILIPGQGRAGGNTDTQYF
j_call: TRBJ1-1; clone_size: NA; v_call: TRBV19; cdr3_aa: CASRAPGNTEAFF
j_call: TRBJ1-1; clone_size: NA; v_call: TRBV3-1/TRBV3-2; cdr3_aa: CASSQEQGGNFF
j_call: TRBJ2-5; clone_size: NA; v_call: TRBV5-6; cdr3_aa: CASSLAGSGTQYF
j_call: TRBJ1-3; clone_size: NA; v_call: TRBV18; cdr3_aa: CASSPGQGYRSGNTIYF
j_call: TRBJ1-3; clone_size: once; v_call: TRBV18; cdr3_aa: CASSLATGLSGNTIYF
j_call: TRBJ2-3; clone_size: few; v_call: TRBV6-5; cdr3_aa: CAIQDSVTDTQYF
j_call: TRBJ2-3; clone_size: once; v_call: TRBV7-8; cdr3_aa: CASSSASAGGHTDTQYF
j_call: TRBJ2-5; clone_size: NA; v_call: TRBV12-3/TRBV12-4; cdr3_aa: CASSFLGEETQYF
j_call: TRBJ1-1; clone_size: NA; v_call: TRBV4-2; cdr3_aa: CASSQVDDGAVAFF
j_call: TRBJ2-7; clone_size: NA; v_call: TRBV3-1/TRBV3-2; cdr3_aa: CASSPRGAREQYF
j_call: TRBJ1-5; clone_size: NA; v_call: TRBV7-2; cdr3_aa: CASSFVTRGGQPQHF
j_call: TRBJ2-5; clone_size: NA; v_call: TRBV3-1/TRBV3-2; cdr3_aa: CASRRFGGQETQYF
j_call: TRBJ2-3; clone_size: NA; v_call: TRBV19; cdr3_aa: CASKSGGDRNTQYF
j_call: TRBJ2-7; clone_size: NA; v_call: TRBV7-2; cdr3_aa: CASSLDGSRYEQYF
j_call: TRBJ2-2; clone_size: medium-sized; v_call: TRBV6-1; cdr3_aa: CASSESALSGNTGELFF
j_call: TRBJ1-3; clone_size: few; v_call: TRBV20-1; cdr3_aa: CSASFGRGNTIYF
j_call: TRBJ1-5; clone_size: NA; v_call: TRBV7-8; cdr3_aa: CASSGGGKGNQPQHF
j_call: TRBJ2-5; clone_size: NA; v_call: TRBV5-1; cdr3_aa: CASSLTGAEETQYF
j_call: TRBJ1-4; clone_size: NA; v_call: TRBV4-2; cdr3_aa: CASSQGGSANEKLFF
j_call: TRBJ2-2; clone_size: NA; v_call: TRBV7-2; cdr3_aa: CASSYLAGVTGELFF
j_call: TRBJ1-2; clone_size: NA; v_call: TRBV10-3; cdr3_aa: CAISEPNRGIKRGYTF
j_call: TRBJ1-5; clone_size: NA; v_call: TRBV30; cdr3_aa: CAWSVARQQPQHF
j_call: TRBJ2-1; clone_size: few; v_call: TRBV3-1/TRBV3-2; cdr3_aa: CASSQARWGGIFYEQFF
j_call: TRBJ2-3; clone_size: NA; v_call: TRBV27; cdr3_aa: CASSLSAGGADTQYF
j_call: TRBJ2-1; clone_size: NA; v_call: TRBV4-3; cdr3_aa: CASSQEWEGRYEQFF
j_call: TRBJ1-3; clone_size: NA; v_call: TRBV7-2; cdr3_aa: CASSEWTGGGGNTIYF
j_call: TRBJ2-3; clone_size: NA; v_call: TRBV7-2; cdr3_aa: CASSPSGTSSTDTQYF
j_call: TRBJ2-2; clone_size: NA; v_call: TRBV6-5; cdr3_aa: CASSPLARAGELFF
j_call: TRBJ2-5; clone_size: NA; v_call: TRBV2; cdr3_aa: CARSRDRGRETQYF
j_call: TRBJ2-7; clone_size: NA; v_call: TRBV13; cdr3_aa: CASSELNRDYEQYF
j_call: TRBJ2-2; clone_size: NA; v_call: TRBV4-2; cdr3_aa: CASRQTSGVDTGELFF
j_call: TRBJ2-1; clone_size: NA; v_call: TRBV6-5; cdr3_aa: CASSRLVANEQFF
j_call: TRBJ2-7; clone_size: NA; v_call: TRBV11-3; cdr3_aa: CASSLDSVGAQYF
j_call: TRBJ2-3; clone_size: NA; v_call: TRBV7-2; cdr3_aa: CASSSAWGRRADTQYF
j_call: TRBJ2-7; clone_size: NA; v_call: TRBV27; cdr3_aa: CASSFRDTGPYEQYF
j_call: TRBJ2-3; clone_size: NA; v_call: TRBV7-3; cdr3_aa: CASSSTSGGAVDTQYF
j_call: TRBJ2-3; clone_size: NA; v_call: TRBV29-1; cdr3_aa: CSVLGGRGADTQYF
j_call: TRBJ2-1; clone_size: NA; v_call: TRBV4-1; cdr3_aa: CASSQETGGRGVDEQFF
j_call: TRBJ1-2; clone_size: NA; v_call: TRBV2; cdr3_aa: CASGGQAGRGYTF
j_call: TRBJ2-3; clone_size: NA; v_call: TRBV9; cdr3_aa: CASTNTGTSRDTQYF
j_call: TRBJ2-5; clone_size: NA; v_call: TRBV6-5; cdr3_aa: CASSTSGTSAIPQYF
j_call: TRBJ1-4; clone_size: NA; v_call: TRBV19; cdr3_aa: CASEDRDHEKLFF
j_call: TRBJ2-5; clone_size: NA; v_call: TRBV7-7; cdr3_aa: CASSSGLGETQYF
j_call: TRBJ2-1; clone_size: NA; v_call: TRBV4-3; cdr3_aa: CASSRLAGRRSYNEQFF
j_call: TRBJ2-7; clone_size: NA; v_call: TRBV5-6; cdr3_aa: CASSSGTGALSSYEQYF
j_call: TRBJ1-1; clone_size: NA; v_call: TRBV6-6; cdr3_aa: CASSYSGGSGPTEAFF
j_call: TRBJ2-7; clone_size: NA; v_call: TRBV6-2/TRBV6-3; cdr3_aa: CASSYSTTATYEQYF
j_call: TRBJ1-6; clone_size: NA; v_call: TRBV5-6; cdr3_aa: CASSLHNSPLHF